One sample yielded the 22 T cell receptor beta chains listed below, sequenced in a study of regulatory T cells in long-lasting Graves disease. The time point is: newly diagnosed GD, antithyroid drugs for less than 3 months. PBMCs provided the RNA from which the TCR library was made. Assembly of TCR beta libraries relied on iRepertoire HTBI primers together with Arm-PCR of CDR3 regions. TCRdb reprocessed the multiplex PCR reads via MiXCR and lists one record per CDR3 protein. The repertoire holds hundreds of thousands of distinct CDR3 sequences, with 15% to 20% as singletons. The data were also submitted as part of a second study, on T cells in Graves' hyperthyroidism and ophthalmopathy.

This specimen was peripheral blood mononuclear cells (PBMCs), taken at new diagnosis, from a patient treated with antithyroid drugs. These receptors were taken from a woman younger than 45 with Graves disease.

The chain carries TRBV14 and TRBJ1-4; tentative D call: TRBD1 (6 bases). V was shortened by 6 bases and J by 6 bases, with 14 bases between the two germline ends. Germline values: CDR1 SGHDN, CDR2 FVKESK. The CDR3 consists of 14 residues. CDR3 sequence: CASSQGPEDEKLFF. The CDR3 bases are TGTGCCAGCAGTCAGGGGCCGGAGGATGAAAAACTGTTTTTT. The variable domain in full, completed from reference TRBV14 and TRBJ1-4, reads EAGVTQFPSHSVIEKGQTVTLRCDPISGHDNLYWYRRVMGKEIKFLLHFVKESKQDESGMPNNRFLAERTGGTYSTLKVQPAELEDSGVYFCASSQGPEDEKLFFGSGTQLSVL.

V gene TRBV7-2 combines with J gene TRBJ2-7; no definite D call. The CDR3 runs to 14 residues. Trimming took off 5 bases at V and 3 bases at J, with 14 bases between the two ends. Germline V gene data show CDR1 as SGHTA and CDR2 as FQGNSA. CDR3 nucleotides: TGTGCCAGCAGCCCCACCCCTGACGGCTACGAGCAGTACTTC. Translating it yields CASSPTPDGYEQYF.

A few counts support this clonotype. The chain recombines TRBV4-1 with TRBJ2-3, with D perhaps assigned TRBD1 or TRBD2 (6 bases each). V lost 4 bases, J lost 6 bases, and 14 bases lay in between. This CDR3 contains 14 residues. The germline gives CDR1 MGHRA, CDR2 YSYEKL. CDR3 sequence (DNA): TGCGCCAGCAGCCGGGACGAAGGGGGGGATACGCAGTATTTT. Amino acids: CASSRDEGGDTQYF.

The J gene is TRBJ1-3, the V gene TRBV24-1; unclear D gene. Germline loops: CDR1 KGHDR, CDR2 SFDVKD. Trimming stripped 9 bases from V and 4 bases from J, with 12 bases between. The CDR3 loop spans 13 amino acids. CDR3 sequence: CATSQGSGNTIYF. The CDR3 DNA reads as TGTGCCACCTCCCAAGGGTCGGGAAACACCATATATTTT.

This clonotype was seen only a few times. The chain links TRBV29-1 to TRBJ1-2, with a weak D call TRBD1 (5 bases). Per the germline V gene, CDR1 is SQVTM and CDR2 is ANQGSEA. V was pared by 4 bases and J by 4 bases, with 16 bases between. The CDR3 covers 14 residues. In DNA, the CDR3 is TGCAGCGTTGTCACGACCGGGACTGGCTATGGCTACACCTTC. It translates to CSVVTTGTGYGYTF.

The chain carries TRBV6-1 and TRBJ2-5; TRBD1 matches 9 bases. CDR3 length: 15 amino acids. V shed 5 bases, J shed 5 bases, and the junction held 9 bases outside the gene matches. Germline V CDR1 and CDR2: MNHNS, SASEGT. The CDR3 spells CASSPGQGREETQYF. CDR3 coding DNA: TGTGCCAGCAGTCCAGGACAGGGGCGGGAGGAGACCCAGTACTTC.

V usage is TRBV30 and J usage is TRBJ1-2; TRBD1 aligns across 12 bases. The CDR3 has 15 residues. Germline values: CDR1 GTSNPN, CDR2 SVGIG (reference sequence). J was trimmed by 7 bases and V by 3 bases; bases with no gene match: 9. CDR3 nucleotide sequence: TGTGCCTGGAGCCATCGGGACAGGGGGCGGGGTGGCTACACCTTC. This gives the protein CAWSHRDRGRGGYTF.

This clonotype has more than one count but fewer than ten. V gene TRBV6-2 or TRBV6-3 combines with J gene TRBJ2-3; D uncertain. Germline V CDR1 and CDR2: MNHEY, SVGEGT. CDR3 length: 9 amino acids. Deletions cut 7 bases from V and 10 bases from J, with 6 bases between. The CDR3: CASNNAQYF. The CDR3 DNA is TGTGCCAGCAACAACGCGCAGTATTTT.

In its sample, this clonotype was seen a few times. The chain links TRBV30 to TRBJ1-1; D is unresolved. Between the trimmed V and J ends, which lost 5 bases and 0 bases, there was a span of 13 bases. Germline loops: CDR1 GTSNPN, CDR2 SVGIG (reference sequence). CDR3 length: 14 amino acids. The chain's CDR3 is CAWPKNPMNTEAFF. The CDR3 bases are TGTGCCTGGCCGAAGAACCCCATGAACACTGAAGCTTTCTTT.

CDR3 region: CSVEGQGSGEQYF. DNA of the CDR3: TGCAGCGTTGAAGGGCAGGGAAGTGGCGAGCAGTACTTC. The rearrangement uses TRBV29-1 and TRBJ2-7; tentative D call: TRBD1 (5 bases). CDR1 and CDR2 (germline): SQVTM, ANQGSEA. This CDR3 has 13 residues. V shed 1 base and J shed 6 bases, with 13 bases lying between them.

In its sample, this clonotype was seen many times. The CDR3 here is CASSSTGSQRPYEQYF. CDR3 DNA: TGTGCCAGCAGTTCCACAGGGTCACAGCGGCCCTACGAGCAGTACTTC. The chain combines TRBV28 with TRBJ2-7; TRBD1 might be the D (6 bases). V shed 4 bases and J shed 2 bases, with 18 bases lying between them. The germline V gene encodes CDR1 MDHEN and CDR2 SYDVKM. This CDR3 is 16 amino acids long.

In this sample, this clonotype turned up many times. J is TRBJ1-2 and V is TRBV7-3; 12 positions match TRBD1. With 5 bases clipped from V and 4 bases from J, the junction kept 11 bases outside the gene matches. The CDR3 consists of 17 residues. Germline-derived CDR1 and CDR2 are SGHTA and FQGTGA. The CDR3: CASSNRDRGPPFYGYTF. In DNA, the CDR3 is TGTGCCAGCAGCAACCGGGACAGGGGGCCTCCGTTCTATGGCTACACCTTC.

The chain links TRBV28 to TRBJ1-1; no clear D. The CDR3 contains 17 residues. The V end was cut by 6 bases, the J end by 0 bases, with 20 bases between. Germline assignment: CDR1 MDHEN and CDR2 SYDVKM. The CDR3 bases are TGTGCCAGCAGGTCTGAGTTTAGGAGACTACTGAACACTGAAGCTTTCTTT. This codes for CASRSEFRRLLNTEAFF.

V gene TRBV29-1 combines with J gene TRBJ2-7; TRBD2 agrees at 7 bases. CDR1 and CDR2 from the germline V gene are SQVTM and ANQGSEA. V shed 5 bases, J shed 6 bases, and the junction held 1 base outside the gene matches. The CDR3 length is 10 residues. CDR3 coding DNA: TGCAGCGTTCGCGGGAGCGAGCAGTACTTC. Translation gives CSVRGSEQYF.

This clonotype has just a few counts. Since a much larger clone is just one base distant, this may be a read error. The chain employs TRBV6-2 or TRBV6-3 and TRBJ2-7, with TRBD2 as a possible D gene (6 bases). Germline V gene lookup returns CDR1 MNHEY and CDR2 SVGEGT. The CDR3 runs 15 residues. The CDR3 DNA reads TGTGCCAGCAGTTACCTGGGAGCCTTAACGGGAGAGCAGCACTTC. It yields the protein CASSYLGALTGEQHF.

This clonotype was seen only a few times. The V gene is TRBV3-1, the J gene TRBJ2-4, with 8 nucleotides matching TRBD2. The CDR3 extends over 14 amino acids. With V trimmed by 4 bases and J by 8 bases, 7 bases remained unmatched. Per germline, CDR1 LGHDT and CDR2 YNNKEL (reference sequence). DNA of the CDR3: TGTGCCAGCAGCCCCAGCGGGAGAACTGACATTCAGTACTTC. It yields the protein CASSPSGRTDIQYF.

The V and J genes are TRBV20-1 and TRBJ1-3, with D unclear. From germline, CDR1 is DFQATT and CDR2 SNEGSKA (reference sequence). This CDR3 spans 16 amino acids. The V end lost 0 bases, the J end lost 4 bases, and 16 bases lay between the germline ends. As DNA, the CDR3 is TGCAGTGCTAGAGATATTGGAGGGTTAGAGGGAAACACCATATATTTT. Protein sequence: CSARDIGGLEGNTIYF.

In this sample, this clonotype turned up many times. The chain carries TRBV7-8 and TRBJ2-6; the D gene could be TRBD1 or TRBD2 (5 bases each). Germline CDR1 is SGHVS and CDR2 is FQNEAQ. Trimming removed 11 bases from V and 2 bases from J, with 13 bases in between. CDR3 length equals 14 residues. This CDR3 is CASSVGAGANVLTF. CDR3 sequence (DNA): TGTGCCTCATCGGTGGGGGCTGGGGCCAACGTCCTGACTTTC.

This clonotype occurred many times. The chain's CDR3 is CASRPREGDYEQYF. CDR3 DNA sequence: TGCGCCAGCAGGCCGAGGGAGGGGGACTACGAGCAGTACTTC. The rearrangement joins TRBV5-1 to TRBJ2-7, with a possible D match to TRBD2 (7 bases). Germline V gene sequence: CDR1 SGHRS, CDR2 YFSETQ. With 5 bases removed from V and 3 bases from J, the gap between germline ends came to 15 bases. The CDR3 is made up of 14 amino acids.

This clonotype was counted at least ten times. The rearrangement links TRBV12-3 or TRBV12-4 to TRBJ2-1; 8 nucleotides line up with TRBD2. The CDR3 is made up of 17 amino acids. J gave up 8 bases and V 2 bases, and 14 bases lay outside the gene matches. In DNA form, the CDR3 reads TGTGCCAGCAGTTTAATACGCGGGGGACTAGGAATCGATGAGCAGTTCTTC. It codes for CASSLIRGGLGIDEQFF.

This clonotype was counted many times. The chain employs TRBV6-5 and TRBJ1-1; the D is unclear. The CDR3 contains 16 residues. Germline CDR1 MNHEY, CDR2 SVGAGI. V was trimmed by 2 bases and J by 1 base, leaving 14 bases between them. Here the CDR3 DNA reads TGTGCCAGCAGTTACACCGACCACACTTGGAACACTGAAGCTTTCTTT. Encoded protein: CASSYTDHTWNTEAFF.

In its sample, this clonotype was seen many times. The chain employs TRBV10-3 and TRBJ1-3, with a weak D call TRBD1 (5 bases). The germline V gene encodes CDR1 ENHRY and CDR2 SYGVKD. Trimming removed 6 bases from V and 8 bases from J, with 20 bases in between. This CDR3 has 15 residues. Here the CDR3 DNA reads TGTGCCATCAGAGAAGAAGGGACCCCACAGGACACCATATATTTT. It is translated as CAIREEGTPQDTIYF.